Each of the 28 T cell receptor beta chains below was sequenced from the same sample in a study of T cells after yellow fever vaccination. One entry per CDR3 protein, called by TCRdb with MiXCR from the 5' RACE reads. The data show about 550,000 distinct CDR3 sequences, over 15% seen once. This sample comprised PBMCs, obtained 15 days after the yellow fever booster vaccination. These receptors originate from a young man who received the YFV17D yellow fever vaccine.

This chain links TRBV7-2 with TRBJ2-7; 11 bases align to TRBD2. Germline V gene lookup returns CDR1 SGHTA and CDR2 FQGNSA. This CDR3 has 16 amino acids. With V trimmed by 6 bases and J by 2 bases, 9 bases remained unmatched. As DNA, the CDR3 is TGTGCCAGCAGTTTAACTAGCGGGGGCGATCCCTACGAGCAGTACTTC. Its translation: CASSLTSGGDPYEQYF.

This chain uses TRBV28 with TRBJ2-2, with D maybe TRBD1 (6 bases). Trimming shortened V by 7 bases and J by 5 bases, and 14 bases separated the two germline ends. The length of the CDR3 is 14 residues. Germline CDR1 is MDHEN and CDR2 is SYDVKM. The CDR3 DNA is TGTGCCAGCAAATCCGGACAGTGGACCGGGGAGCTGTTTTTT. Translation: CASKSGQWTGELFF.

Only a few counts were recorded for this clonotype. The rearrangement uses TRBV12-3 or TRBV12-4 and TRBJ2-7, with TRBD2 as a possible D gene (6 bases). Deletions cut 3 bases from V and 7 bases from J, with 22 bases between. The CDR3 is made up of 16 amino acids. The CDR3 loop reads CASSFNSGNGFGEQYF. DNA for the CDR3: TGTGCCAGCAGTTTCAATAGCGGAAACGGTTTCGGGGAGCAGTACTTC.

The chain employs TRBV7-8 and TRBJ2-3; weak D call: TRBD1 (5 bases). CDR3 length equals 13 residues. Germline V gene sequence: CDR1 SGHVS, CDR2 FQNEAQ. The V end lost 7 bases, the J end lost 1 base, and 9 bases lay between the germline ends. The CDR3 loop reads CASTRARTDTQYF. The CDR3 nucleotides are TGTGCCAGCACCAGGGCCCGCACAGATACGCAGTATTTT.

This clonotype was seen more than once but under ten times. The chain has TRBV3-1 and TRBJ2-5; D not resolved. Germline CDR1 is LGHDT and CDR2 is YNNKEL (reference sequence). This CDR3 comprises 18 residues. V lost 2 bases and J lost 2, with 21 bases in between. The CDR3 spells CASSQRGVSPFPQETQYF. CDR3 nucleotide sequence: TGTGCCAGCAGCCAACGTGGGGTGTCACCATTTCCTCAAGAGACCCAGTACTTC.

The gene calls are TRBV20-1 and TRBJ2-1, with D possibly matching TRBD2 (5 bases). Trimming shortened V by 6 bases and J by 7 bases, and 13 bases separated the two germline ends. The CDR3 is 12 amino acids. Looked up from germline, CDR1 is DFQATT and CDR2 is SNEGSKA (reference sequence). The CDR3 nucleotides read TGCAGTGCAGAGGACTTTTCGAATGAGCAGTTCTTC. As protein: CSAEDFSNEQFF.

This clonotype was seen a single time. The CDR3 coding sequence is TGCGCCAGCAGCCAAGGAGCGGCATCTAGCACAGATACGCAGTATTTT. This translates into CASSQGAASSTDTQYF. This chain joins TRBV4-3 and TRBJ2-3; tentatively, D is TRBD2 (5 bases). V was pared by 1 base and J by 0 bases, with 11 bases between. Germline CDR1 reads LGHNA; CDR2 reads YSLEER. CDR3 size: 16 residues.

This clonotype was recorded a few times. This chain uses TRBV29-1 with TRBJ2-7; no definite D call. V was cut by 0 bases and J by 3 bases, with 6 bases left in between. Germline V gene lookup returns CDR1 SQVTM and CDR2 ANQGSEA. The CDR3 length is 12 residues. CDR3 DNA sequence: TGCAGCGTTGAAGACACCCTCTACGAGCAGTACTTC. Protein: CSVEDTLYEQYF.

This clonotype has a count of ten or more. The chain links TRBV7-2 to TRBJ2-7; perhaps TRBD1 as D (5 bases). CDR3 size: 13 residues. The V end lost 6 bases, the J end lost 3 bases, and 12 bases lay between the germline ends. The germline V gene encodes CDR1 SGHTA and CDR2 FQGNSA. CDR3 in amino acids: CASSPTGNYEQYF. Here the CDR3 DNA reads TGTGCCAGCAGTCCTACAGGAAACTACGAGCAGTACTTC.

The chain couples TRBV20-1 to TRBJ2-7; D remains unclear. Trimming stripped 4 bases from V and 6 bases from J, with 13 bases between. CDR3 length equals 12 residues. Germline V gene sequence: CDR1 DFQATT, CDR2 SNEGSKA (reference sequence). This chain's CDR3 is CSAIEVVGEQYF. The DNA for the CDR3 is TGCAGTGCTATCGAAGTGGTAGGCGAGCAGTACTTC.

This clonotype was counted between two and nine times. The chain links TRBV20-1 to TRBJ2-2; TRBD2 matches at 8 bases. CDR1 is DFQATT, CDR2 SNEGSKA, per germline (reference sequence). After removal of 0 bases from V and 4 bases from J, the junction contained 4 bases not matched to a gene. The CDR3 is made up of 15 amino acids. The CDR3 DNA sequence: TGCAGTGCTAGAGAGGCGGGAGGTGGCACCGGGGAGCTGTTTTTT. As protein: CSAREAGGGTGELFF.

The CDR3 protein is CASSFWLAGSTDTQYF. In DNA form, the CDR3 reads TGTGCCAGCAGCTTTTGGCTAGCGGGGAGCACAGATACGCAGTATTTT. This chain uses TRBV7-9 with TRBJ2-3; 9 nucleotides line up with TRBD2. Trimming at V came to 3 bases and at J to 0 bases, leaving 4 bases not matched to a gene. This CDR3 region has 16 residues. Germline V lookup: CDR1 SEHNR, CDR2 FQNEAQ (reference sequence).

There are a few counts of this clonotype. The V call is TRBV20-1, the J call TRBJ1-5; no clear D gene. The V gene lost 1 base and the J gene lost 5 bases, with 15 bases spanning the gap. Per germline, CDR1 DFQATT and CDR2 SNEGSKA (reference sequence). The CDR3 contains 15 residues. The CDR3 nucleotides are TGCAGTGCTAGAGTCGGGAAGGGCCTCCATCAGCCCCAGCATTTT. This gives the protein CSARVGKGLHQPQHF.

This clonotype was recorded a few times. V usage is TRBV3-1 and J usage is TRBJ2-5; maybe TRBD1 (5 bases). The germline V and J ends were trimmed by 2 bases and 5 bases, with 15 bases remaining between them. The CDR3 runs 15 residues. The germline CDR1 and CDR2 sequences are LGHDT and YNNKEL (reference sequence). This CDR3 is CASSQSLSGLETQYF. CDR3 nucleotide sequence: TGTGCCAGCAGCCAATCTCTGTCAGGGTTGGAGACCCAGTACTTC.

The genes are TRBV7-2 and TRBJ2-2; 7 bases fit TRBD2. J lost 6 bases, V lost 7 bases, and 8 bases had no gene match. Germline CDR1 and CDR2: SGHTA and FQGNSA. CDR3 length equals 14 residues. DNA of the CDR3: TGTGCCAGCACCCTCGAGCGGGGCCCCGGGGAGCTGTTTTTT. It specifies CASTLERGPGELFF.

Only a few counts were recorded for this clonotype. The chain links TRBV9 to TRBJ2-7; D remains unclear. V shed 3 bases and J shed 3 bases, with 13 bases lying between them. Per germline, CDR1 SGDLS and CDR2 YYNGEE. CDR3 length: 14 amino acids. In DNA, the CDR3 is TGTGCCAGCAGCGGTACAGACCTCCTCTACGAGCAGTACTTC. As protein: CASSGTDLLYEQYF.

This rearrangement joins TRBV20-1 to TRBJ2-7; the D gene is possibly TRBD2 (5 bases). The CDR3 is 12 amino acids. V lost 7 bases and J lost 2, with 12 bases in between. Germline CDR1 is DFQATT and CDR2 is SNEGSKA (reference sequence). The DNA of the CDR3 is TGCAGTGTCATCCTGGGAGCCTACGAGCAGTACTTC. Its protein is CSVILGAYEQYF.

This clonotype was detected a few times. The chain joins TRBV20-1 to TRBJ2-2; D possibly uses TRBD1 or TRBD2 (5 bases each). V lost 1 base and J lost 4, with 13 bases in between. This CDR3 spans 15 amino acids. Germline CDR1 DFQATT, CDR2 SNEGSKA (reference sequence). The CDR3 protein is CSARGAGTGTGELFF. The CDR3 DNA reads as TGCAGTGCTAGAGGAGCAGGGACGGGCACCGGGGAGCTGTTTTTT.

The table lists this clonotype with a few counts. In DNA, the CDR3 is TGCAGCGCTCGCCTGTCCGGGGAGCTGTTTTTT. Protein: CSARLSGELFF. V gene TRBV29-1 combines with J gene TRBJ2-2; no clear D gene. Germline V gives CDR1 SQVTM, CDR2 ANQGSEA. Trimming cost V 7 bases and J 6 bases, with 9 bases left between them. The CDR3 runs to 11 residues.

The chain employs TRBV5-1 and TRBJ1-1; no reliable D call. The V end was cut by 2 bases, the J end by 2 bases, with 10 bases between. The CDR3 contains 14 residues. Germline V gene sequence: CDR1 SGHRS, CDR2 YFSETQ. The CDR3 protein is CASSFTNRNTEAFF. Written as DNA, the CDR3 is TGCGCCAGCAGCTTTACGAACCGTAACACTGAAGCTTTCTTT.

The J gene is TRBJ2-7, the V gene TRBV10-3; D might be TRBD1 (5 bases). Germline loops: CDR1 ENHRY, CDR2 SYGVKD. V lost 4 bases and J 2 bases, leaving 15 bases between the germline ends. This CDR3 region has 15 residues. In DNA, the CDR3 is TGTGCCATCAGTGGGGGCCAATTCAGGCCCTACGAGCAGTACTTC. Its protein is CAISGGQFRPYEQYF.

The chain recombines TRBV7-2 with TRBJ1-2; D perhaps matches TRBD1 (6 bases). CDR1 is SGHTA, CDR2 FQGNSA, per germline. The length of the CDR3 is 14 residues. The germline V and J ends were trimmed by 3 bases and 4 bases, with 12 bases remaining between them. In DNA form, the CDR3 reads TGTGCCAGCAGCTTCACTGGACAGACCTATGGCTACACCTTC. Its protein product is CASSFTGQTYGYTF. Based on the CDR3 plus reference TRBV7-2 and TRBJ1-2, the full variable domain is GAGVSQSPSNKVTEKGKDVELRCDPISGHTALYWYRQSLGQGLEFLIYFQGNSAPDKSGLPSDRFSAERTGGSVSTLTIQRTQQEDSAVYLCASSFTGQTYGYTFGSGTRLTVV.

This clonotype was seen a handful of times. V usage is TRBV11-2 and J usage is TRBJ2-1, with no clear D. Germline V CDR1 and CDR2: SGHAT, FQNNGV. The CDR3 is 11 residues long. V was shortened by 6 bases and J by 9 bases, with 9 bases between the two germline ends. CDR3 sequence: CASRTTGEQFF. CDR3 bases: TGTGCCAGCAGAACAACGGGTGAGCAGTTCTTC.

This rearrangement joins TRBV19 to TRBJ2-1; D not resolved. The CDR3 sequence is 18 residues long. V was cut by 3 bases and J by 0 bases, with 18 bases left in between. CDR1 LNHDA and CDR2 SQIVND come from the germline V gene (reference sequence). The CDR3 DNA follows: TGTGCCAGTAGTATCATCTTGGGCGGTCCGAGCTCCTACAATGAGCAGTTCTTC. Protein product: CASSIILGGPSSYNEQFF.

The J gene is TRBJ2-1, the V gene TRBV4-3, with D uncertain. The germline V and J ends were trimmed by 2 bases and 2 bases, with 7 bases remaining between them. CDR1 is LGHNA and CDR2 is YSLEER in the germline V gene. The CDR3 totals 14 residues. The CDR3, as DNA: TGCGCCAGCAGCCAATCGGTGGCCTACAATGAGCAGTTCTTC. It specifies CASSQSVAYNEQFF.

This clonotype was counted a few times. V gene TRBV7-2 combines with J gene TRBJ2-5; 7 nucleotides match TRBD2. The CDR3 has 17 amino acids. Per the germline V gene, CDR1 is SGHTA and CDR2 is FQGNSA. The V gene end was trimmed by 0 bases and the J gene end by 7 bases; junction bases not matched to a gene: 14. DNA for the CDR3: TGTGCCAGCAGCTTAGCCCACCTCGGCGGGAGAGGGGCGACCCAGTACTTC. It specifies CASSLAHLGGRGATQYF.

The J gene is TRBJ1-4, the V gene TRBV5-1, with D hard to call. Germline CDR1 is SGHRS and CDR2 is YFSETQ. V dropped 0 bases and J dropped 4 bases, with 4 bases sitting between them. The CDR3 has 13 amino acids. The CDR3, as DNA: TGCGCCAGCAGCTTGGACCTTAATGAAAAACTGTTTTTT. Its protein product is CASSLDLNEKLFF.

V gene TRBV9 combines with J gene TRBJ2-1, with D possibly matching TRBD1 (7 bases). In germline, CDR1 is SGDLS, CDR2 YYNGEE. V lost 2 bases and J lost 5, with 14 bases in between. The CDR3 extends over 15 amino acids. The CDR3 DNA reads as TGTGCCAGCAGCGTCGGACTCAGGGGGGACAATGAGCAGTTCTTC. As protein: CASSVGLRGDNEQFF.